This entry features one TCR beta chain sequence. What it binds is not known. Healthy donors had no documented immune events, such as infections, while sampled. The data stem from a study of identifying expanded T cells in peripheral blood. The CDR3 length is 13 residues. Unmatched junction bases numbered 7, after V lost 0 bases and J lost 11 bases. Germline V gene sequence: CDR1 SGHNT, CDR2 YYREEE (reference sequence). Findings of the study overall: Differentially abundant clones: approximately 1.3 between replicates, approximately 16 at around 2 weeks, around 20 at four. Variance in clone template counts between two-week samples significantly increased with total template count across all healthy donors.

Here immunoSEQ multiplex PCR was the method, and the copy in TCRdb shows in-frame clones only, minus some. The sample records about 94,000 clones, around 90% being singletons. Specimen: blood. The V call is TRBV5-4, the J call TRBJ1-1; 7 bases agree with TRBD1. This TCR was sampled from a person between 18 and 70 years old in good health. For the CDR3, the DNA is TGTGCCAGCAGCTTGGGGGGCACAGGGGAGGCTTTCTTT. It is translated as CASSLGGTGEAFF. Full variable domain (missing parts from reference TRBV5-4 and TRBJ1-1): ETGVTQSPTHLIKTRGQQVTLRCSSQSGHNTVSWYQQALGQGPQFIFQYYREEENGRGNFPPRFSGLQFPNYSSELNVNALELDDSALYLCASSLGGTGEAFFGQGTRLTVV.